This TCR beta chain was identified in a study of OX40 agonist ivuxolimab in advanced cancers. Study details: Patients were given ivuxolimab, an antibody that agonizes OX40 (CD134).

Assay used: immunoSEQ multiplex PCR; TCRdb lists only in-frame clones, some missing. The data hold 20,000 to 25,000 clones, with more than 65% observed a single time. A word on this clone: Its antigen is unidentified.

Study-level findings and limits: Clonal expansion from baseline to week 6 occurred in both CD4+ and CD8+ T cells.

The germline gives CDR1 SGHVS, CDR2 FQNEAQ. The CDR3 has 15 residues. The V gene end was trimmed by 4 bases and the J gene end by 3 bases; junction bases not matched to a gene: 8. The source material was CD4+ or CD8+ T cells sorted from blood, sampled in a trial of the OX40 agonist ivuxolimab. The V and J genes are TRBV7-8 and TRBJ2-5; TRBD1 agrees at 7 bases. The clonotype originates from an adult with an advanced solid tumor such as melanoma, head and neck, liver or kidney cancer. The CDR3, as DNA: TGTGCCAGCAGCTCACAGGGGCATAAGGAAGAGACCCAGTACTTC. It encodes CASSSQGHKEETQYF.